These T cell receptor beta chains were read from a single sample in a study of T cell repertoires in cytomegalovirus infection. Their antigens are not known. TCRdb re-called the reads through MiXCR, storing one row per CDR3 protein. The data hold a few hundred thousand distinct CDR3 sequences, with 35% to 50% observed a single time. The sequencing used cultured PBMCs, collected from culture after CMV antigen stimulation. Receptors originate from a human donor in good health (CMV status not recorded). Some clones in this sample may be carry-over from other donors' samples. Each CDR3 is given with its conserved first and last residue.

CDR3 protein,V gene
CASSDLGEEKLFF,TRBV6-1
CASSLERQGGEQYF,TRBV5-1
CASTPGLGDPRYEQYF,TRBV6-6
CASSSLWRETQYF,TRBV12-3/TRBV12-4
CASSLQTSRTQYF,TRBV12-3/TRBV12-4
CASNRDPGTWEQYF,TRBV7-2
CSAAGQRYNEQFF,TRBV20-1
CASSNRMTGGLEGANVLTF,TRBV7-8
CASSPRTGGAGTEAFF,TRBV18
CASSLRVRSSTGELFF,TRBV7-2
CASSPADWGPEAFF,TRBV7-6
CASSEAGETQYF,TRBV6-1